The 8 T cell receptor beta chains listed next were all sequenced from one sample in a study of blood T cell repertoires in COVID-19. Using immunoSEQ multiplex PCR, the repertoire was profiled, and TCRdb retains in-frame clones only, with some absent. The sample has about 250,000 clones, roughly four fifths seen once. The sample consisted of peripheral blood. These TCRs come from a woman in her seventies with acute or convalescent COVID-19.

Here the CDR3 reads CASNHQGAGEKLFF. CDR3 bases: TGTGCCAGCAACCATCAGGGGGCGGGTGAAAAACTGTTTTTT. The chain couples TRBV2 to TRBJ1-4, with 8 positions matching TRBD1. The CDR3 is 14 residues long. The germline V gene has CDR1 SNHLY and CDR2 FYNNEI. The V gene end was trimmed by 7 bases and the J gene end by 7 bases; junction bases not matched to a gene: 8. The full variable domain, rest sourced from reference TRBV2 and TRBJ1-4, is EPEVTQTPSHQVTQMGQEVILRCVPISNHLYFYWYRQILGQKVEFLVSFYNNEISEKSEIFDDQFSVERPDGSNFTLKIRSTKLEDSAMYFCASNHQGAGEKLFFGSGTQLSVL.

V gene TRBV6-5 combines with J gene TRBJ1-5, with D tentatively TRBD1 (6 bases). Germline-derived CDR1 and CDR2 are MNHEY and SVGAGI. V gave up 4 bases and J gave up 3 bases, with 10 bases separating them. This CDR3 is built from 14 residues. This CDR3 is CASSFGQLNQPQHF. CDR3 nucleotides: TGTGCCAGCAGTTTCGGACAGCTCAATCAGCCCCAGCATTTT.

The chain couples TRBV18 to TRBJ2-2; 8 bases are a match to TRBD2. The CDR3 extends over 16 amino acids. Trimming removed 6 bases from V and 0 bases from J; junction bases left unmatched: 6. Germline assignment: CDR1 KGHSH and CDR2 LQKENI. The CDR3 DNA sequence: TGTGCCAGCTCTCATATAGCGGGGTCGAACACCGGGGAGCTGTTTTTT. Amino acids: CASSHIAGSNTGELFF.

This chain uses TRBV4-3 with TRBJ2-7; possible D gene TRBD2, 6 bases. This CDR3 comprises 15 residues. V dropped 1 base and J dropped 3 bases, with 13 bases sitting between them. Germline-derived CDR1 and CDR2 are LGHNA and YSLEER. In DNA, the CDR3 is TGCGCCAGCAGCCAAGTCGGGGACTCTCGCTACGAGCAGTACTTC. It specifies CASSQVGDSRYEQYF.

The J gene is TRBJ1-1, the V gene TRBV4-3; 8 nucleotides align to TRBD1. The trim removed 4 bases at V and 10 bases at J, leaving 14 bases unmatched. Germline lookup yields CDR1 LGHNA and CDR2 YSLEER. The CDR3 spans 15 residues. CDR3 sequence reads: CASSREITGGDGAFF. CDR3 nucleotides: TGCGCCAGCAGCCGAGAAATTACAGGGGGGGATGGAGCTTTCTTT.

The CDR3 here is CASTPNWGGVSGYTF. The CDR3 DNA is TGTGCCAGCACACCCAACTGGGGGGGGGTTTCTGGCTACACCTTC. The chain couples TRBV27 to TRBJ1-2; tentatively, D is TRBD1 (5 bases). V was trimmed by 7 bases and J by 7 bases, leaving 22 bases between them. CDR3 size: 15 residues. Looked up from germline, CDR1 is MNHEY and CDR2 is SMNVEV (reference sequence).

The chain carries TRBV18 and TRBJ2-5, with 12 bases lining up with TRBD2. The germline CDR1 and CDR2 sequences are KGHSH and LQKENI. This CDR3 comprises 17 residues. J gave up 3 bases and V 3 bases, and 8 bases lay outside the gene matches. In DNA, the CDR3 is TGTGCCAGCTCACCCCCTGGACTAGCGGGGATGAAAGAGACCCAGTACTTC. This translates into CASSPPGLAGMKETQYF.

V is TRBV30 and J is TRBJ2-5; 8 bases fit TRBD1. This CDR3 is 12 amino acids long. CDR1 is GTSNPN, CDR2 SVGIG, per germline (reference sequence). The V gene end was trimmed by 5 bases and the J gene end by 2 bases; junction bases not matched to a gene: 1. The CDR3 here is CAWDRGQETQYF. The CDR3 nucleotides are TGTGCCTGGGACAGGGGTCAAGAGACCCAGTACTTC. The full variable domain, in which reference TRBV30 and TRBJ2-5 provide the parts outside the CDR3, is SQTIHQWPATLVQPVGSPLSLECTVEGTSNPNLYWYRQAAGRGLQLLFYSVGIGQISSEVPQNLSASRPQDRQFILSSKKLLLSDSGFYLCAWDRGQETQYFGPGTRLLVL.